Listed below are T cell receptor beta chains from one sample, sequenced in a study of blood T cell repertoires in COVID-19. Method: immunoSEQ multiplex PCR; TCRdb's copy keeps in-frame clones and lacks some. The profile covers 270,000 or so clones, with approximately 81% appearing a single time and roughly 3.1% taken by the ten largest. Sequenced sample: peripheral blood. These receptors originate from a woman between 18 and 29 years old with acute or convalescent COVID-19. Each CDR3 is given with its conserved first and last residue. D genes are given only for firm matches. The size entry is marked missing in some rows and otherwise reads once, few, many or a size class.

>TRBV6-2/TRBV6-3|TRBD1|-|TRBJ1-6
CASCRAQGASSSPLHF
TGTGCCAGCTGCCGCGCACAGGGGGCCAGCAGTTCACCCCTCCACTTT
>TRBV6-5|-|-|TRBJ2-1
CASSKTTTGDEQFF
TGTGCCAGCAGTAAAACAACGACTGGCGATGAGCAGTTCTTC
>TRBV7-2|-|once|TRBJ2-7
CASSPSSYEQYF
TGTGCCAGCAGCCCTAGCTCCTACGAGCAGTACTTC
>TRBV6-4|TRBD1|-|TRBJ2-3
CASSQTGTTDTQYF
TGTGCCAGCAGCCAGACAGGGACCACAGATACGCAGTATTTT
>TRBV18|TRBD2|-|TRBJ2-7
CASSQTLAGGDEQYF
TGTGCCAGCTCGCAAACACTAGCGGGAGGCGACGAGCAGTACTTC
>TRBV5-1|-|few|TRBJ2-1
CASSSLKSEQFF
TGCGCCAGCAGCTCCCTGAAGAGTGAGCAGTTCTTC
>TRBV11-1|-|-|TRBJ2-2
CASTTEYANTGELFF
TGTGCCAGCACTACTGAATACGCGAACACCGGGGAGCTGTTTTTT
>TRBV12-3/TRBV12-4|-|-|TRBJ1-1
CASNKRRTTEAFF
TGTGCCAGCAATAAACGGAGGACCACTGAAGCTTTCTTT
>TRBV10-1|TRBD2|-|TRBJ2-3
CASSRMDSGRVRGVTDTQYF
TGCGCCAGCAGTCGTATGGATAGCGGGAGGGTAAGAGGGGTCACAGATACGCAGTATTTT
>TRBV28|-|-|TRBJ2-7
CASSFLYEQYF
TGTGCCAGCAGTTTTCTCTACGAGCAGTACTTC
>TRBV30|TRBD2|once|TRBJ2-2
CAWKIAGNTGELFF
TGTGCCTGGAAGATAGCGGGGAACACCGGGGAGCTGTTTTTT
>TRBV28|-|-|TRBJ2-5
CASSFFRETQYF
TGTGCCAGCAGTTTTTTCCGGGAGACCCAGTACTTC
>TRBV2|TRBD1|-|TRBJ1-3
CASRGQTGNTIYF
TGTGCCAGCAGGGGACAGACTGGAAACACCATATATTTT
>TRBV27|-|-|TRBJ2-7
CASSLSVETPYEQYF
TGTGCCAGCAGTTTATCGGTTGAGACTCCCTACGAGCAGTACTTC
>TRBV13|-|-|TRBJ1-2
CASSLGGGDIGYGYTF
TGTGCCAGCAGCTTAGGCGGGGGGGATATAGGATATGGCTACACCTTC
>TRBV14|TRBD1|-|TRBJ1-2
CASSPGQGARGYTF
TGTGCCAGCAGCCCCGGACAGGGGGCGCGTGGCTACACCTTC
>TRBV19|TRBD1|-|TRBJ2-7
CASSIRDRNSQQQYF
TGTGCCAGTAGTATCAGGGACAGAAACTCCCAGCAGCAGTACTTC
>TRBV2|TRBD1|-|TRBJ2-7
CASSGHRQGAWYLYF
TGTGCCAGCAGTGGCCACCGACAGGGTGCTTGGTACCTGTACTTC
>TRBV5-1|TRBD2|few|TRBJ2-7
CASSLLGLADNSYEQYF
TGCGCCAGCAGCTTACTTGGACTAGCGGACAATTCCTACGAGCAGTACTTC
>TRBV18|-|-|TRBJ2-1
CASSPDSSSYNEQFF
TGTGCCAGCTCACCCGACAGTAGCTCCTACAATGAGCAGTTCTTC
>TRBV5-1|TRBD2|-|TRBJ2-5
CASSLGLAGVQETQYF
TGCGCCAGCAGCTTGGGACTAGCGGGGGTACAAGAGACCCAGTACTTC
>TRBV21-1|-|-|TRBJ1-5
CARNGGQPQHF
TGTGCCAGGAACGGGGGTCAGCCCCAGCATTTT
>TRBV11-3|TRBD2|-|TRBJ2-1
CASSLVAGSYNEQFF
TGTGCCAGCAGCTTAGTAGCGGGCTCCTACAATGAGCAGTTCTTC
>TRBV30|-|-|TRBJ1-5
CAWSVVREGPQHF
TGTGCCTGGAGTGTAGTCAGGGAAGGGCCCCAGCATTTT
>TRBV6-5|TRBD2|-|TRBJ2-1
CASSPWTSGYNEQFF
TGTGCCAGCAGTCCTTGGACTAGCGGGTACAATGAGCAGTTCTTC
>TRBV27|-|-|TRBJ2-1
CASSSLFNEQFF
TGTGCCAGCAGTTCCCTCTTCAATGAGCAGTTCTTC
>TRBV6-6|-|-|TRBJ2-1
CASSNPRQGGINEQFF
TGTGCCAGCAGTAATCCCCGACAGGGAGGTATCAATGAGCAGTTCTTC
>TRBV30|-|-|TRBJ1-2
CAWSLGGLGGYTF
TGTGCCTGGAGTTTGGGAGGGCTGGGGGGCTACACCTTC
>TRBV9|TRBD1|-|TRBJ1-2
CASSEGTGYDYGYTF
TGTGCCAGCAGCGAGGGGACAGGGTACGACTATGGCTACACCTTC
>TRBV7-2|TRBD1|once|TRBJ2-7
CASSARDRDYEQYF
TGTGCCAGCAGCGCCCGGGACAGAGACTACGAGCAGTACTTC
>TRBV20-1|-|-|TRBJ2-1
CSASLWAPELHEQFF
TGCAGTGCTAGTCTGTGGGCCCCTGAATTGCATGAGCAGTTCTTC
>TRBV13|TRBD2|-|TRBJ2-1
CASSPGLGYEQFF
TGTGCCAGCAGCCCCGGACTAGGCTATGAGCAGTTCTTC
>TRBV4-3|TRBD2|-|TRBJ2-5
CASSRQKREGETQYF
TGCGCCAGCAGCCGACAAAAGCGGGAGGGGGAGACCCAGTACTTC
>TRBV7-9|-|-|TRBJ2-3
CASPAGGSPEDTQYF
TGTGCCAGCCCAGCGGGCGGAAGTCCCGAGGATACGCAGTATTTT
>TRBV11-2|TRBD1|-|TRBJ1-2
CASSSIRGLIPGYTF
TGTGCCAGCAGCTCTATCAGGGGGCTGATTCCTGGCTACACCTTC
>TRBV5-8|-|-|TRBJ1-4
CASSPRQLTNEKLFF
TGTGCCAGCAGCCCTAGACAGTTAACTAATGAAAAACTGTTTTTT
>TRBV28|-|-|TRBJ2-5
CASSLWDSQETQYF
TGTGCCAGCAGTTTATGGGACTCCCAAGAGACCCAGTACTTC